This passage covers 11 T cell receptor beta chains from one sample sequenced in a study of T-cell memory formation after mild COVID-19. TCRdb redid the calling of the 5' RACE reads with MiXCR, one entry per CDR3 protein. This table has under 400,000 distinct CDR3 sequences, around 27% appearing once. What was sequenced was PBMCs or a T cell subset sorted from them (not recorded which). Source of these receptors: an adult woman who had mild COVID-19 (a few samples of this study predate the infection). Cell type and time point are not known.

The rearrangement uses TRBV28 and TRBJ2-5, with 13 bases matching TRBD2. Per germline, CDR1 MDHEN and CDR2 SYDVKM. The V and J ends lost 6 bases and 4 bases, in that order; junction bases with no gene match: 11. This CDR3 has 17 residues. For the CDR3, the DNA is TGTGCCAGCAGATCTCCCACCGGGACTAGCGGGGCAGAGACCCAGTACTTC. It codes for CASRSPTGTSGAETQYF.

The chain uses TRBV20-1 and TRBJ2-5; D gene unclear. Germline loops: CDR1 DFQATT, CDR2 SNEGSKA (reference sequence). The CDR3 totals 12 residues. Trimming stripped 3 bases from V and 2 bases from J, with 7 bases between. CDR3 DNA sequence: TGCAGTGCTAGTCCTGGGCAAGAGACCCAGTACTTC. Protein sequence: CSASPGQETQYF.

V usage is TRBV10-3 and J usage is TRBJ2-1; D is unresolved. Germline CDR1 is ENHRY and CDR2 is SYGVKD. The CDR3 is 12 residues long. Trimming stripped 8 bases from V and 5 bases from J, with 10 bases between. The CDR3 region is CAIGYLDNEQFF. The CDR3 nucleotides read TGTGCCATCGGGTACCTGGACAATGAGCAGTTCTTC.

This sequence joins TRBV12-3 or TRBV12-4 and TRBJ2-3, with unresolved D. The CDR3 runs to 13 residues. Trimming removed 7 bases at V and 4 bases at J, with 12 bases between. CDR3 DNA sequence: TGTGCCAGCACCGTGAACAAGCCAGATACGCAGTATTTT. Amino acid sequence: CASTVNKPDTQYF.

This clonotype was found once. The J gene is TRBJ1-1, the V gene TRBV20-1, with D possibly TRBD1 on 5 matching bases. Germline-derived CDR1 and CDR2 are DFQATT and SNEGSKA (reference sequence). V lost 0 bases, J lost 4 bases, and 15 bases lay in between. CDR3 length: 15 amino acids. CDR3 nucleotide sequence: TGCAGTGCTAGAGATCCAGGGCGGACAATCACTGAAGCTTTCTTT. It translates to CSARDPGRTITEAFF.

This clonotype occurred a few times. V usage is TRBV5-1 and J usage is TRBJ1-1; D perhaps matches TRBD1 (5 bases). The CDR3 is 16 residues long. Per the germline V gene, CDR1 is SGHRS and CDR2 is YFSETQ. V was cut by 3 bases and J by 5 bases, with 20 bases left in between. The CDR3 sequence: CASSSRTGPGGTEAFF. The CDR3 DNA is TGCGCCAGCAGCTCCCGGACGGGGCCCGGCGGAACTGAAGCTTTCTTT.

This clonotype has a handful of counts. This sequence joins TRBV11-3 and TRBJ2-1; 12 bases fit TRBD2. J lost 5 bases, V lost 1 base, and 3 bases had no gene match. CDR3 length equals 16 residues. Germline CDR1 is SGHNT and CDR2 is YENEEA. CDR3 amino acids: CASSLGLAGVDNEQFF. The CDR3 nucleotides read TGTGCCAGCAGCTTAGGACTAGCGGGAGTCGACAATGAGCAGTTCTTC.

V and J are TRBV12-3 or TRBV12-4 and TRBJ2-7, with TRBD1 as a possible D gene (9 bases). This CDR3 spans 15 amino acids. Trimming shortened V by 6 bases and J by 6 bases, and 21 bases separated the two germline ends. The CDR3: CASSRGQGTRSEQYF. CDR3 bases: TGTGCCAGCAGCAGAGGACAGGGGACTAGAAGCGAGCAGTACTTC.

As DNA, the CDR3 is TGCGCCAGCAGGTTGACGCCTCCAGAGAATGAGCAGTTCTTC. This codes for CASRLTPPENEQFF. V is TRBV5-1 and J is TRBJ2-1; D is uncertain. The germline V and J ends were trimmed by 5 bases and 7 bases, with 16 bases remaining between them. Looked up from germline, CDR1 is SGHRS and CDR2 is YFSETQ. The CDR3 has 14 residues.

V is TRBV4-2 and J is TRBJ2-3; D is undetermined. Trimming took 1 base from V and 2 from J, leaving 19 bases between them. Germline assignment: CDR1 LGHNA and CDR2 YNFKEQ. The CDR3 has 18 residues. Here the CDR3 reads CASSQAAAVLDHTDTQYF. The CDR3 DNA reads as TGTGCCAGCAGCCAAGCGGCGGCCGTTCTAGACCACACAGATACGCAGTATTTT.

This clonotype was seen a handful of times. The chain combines TRBV7-3 with TRBJ2-2; D is unclear. The germline V and J ends were trimmed by 6 bases and 3 bases, with 8 bases remaining between them. Germline V CDR1 and CDR2: SGHTA, FQGTGA. The length of the CDR3 is 13 residues. CDR3 in DNA: TGTGCCAGCAGACAACGGGACACCGGGGAGCTGTTTTTT. This translates into CASRQRDTGELFF.